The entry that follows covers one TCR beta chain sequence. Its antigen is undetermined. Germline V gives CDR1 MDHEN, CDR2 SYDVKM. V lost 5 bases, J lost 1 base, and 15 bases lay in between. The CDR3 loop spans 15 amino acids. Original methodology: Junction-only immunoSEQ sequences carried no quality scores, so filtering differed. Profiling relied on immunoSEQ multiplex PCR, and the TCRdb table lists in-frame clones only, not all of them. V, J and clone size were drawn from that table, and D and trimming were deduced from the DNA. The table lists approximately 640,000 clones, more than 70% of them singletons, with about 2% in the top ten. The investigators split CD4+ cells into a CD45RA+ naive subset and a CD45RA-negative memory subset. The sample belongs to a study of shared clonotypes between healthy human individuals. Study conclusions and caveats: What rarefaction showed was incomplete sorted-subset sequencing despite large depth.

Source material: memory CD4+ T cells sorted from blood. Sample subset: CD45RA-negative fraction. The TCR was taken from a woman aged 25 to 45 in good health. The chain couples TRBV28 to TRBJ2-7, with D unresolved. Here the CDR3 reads CASSVSGDTSYEQYF. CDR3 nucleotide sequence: TGTGCCAGCAGTGTAAGTGGTGACACTTCCTACGAGCAGTACTTC.